This T cell receptor (beta chain) originates from a study of T cells in localized non-small cell lung cancer. The CDR3 sequence is 12 residues long. The V and J ends lost 7 bases and 3 bases, in that order; junction bases with no gene match: 3. Germline loops: CDR1 MNHEY, CDR2 SVGAGI. This clone was seen just once. Repertoires were generated with immunoSEQ multiplex PCR, while TCRdb's copy carries only in-frame clones and drops some. The profile covers about 59,000 clones, with 91% appearing a single time and just under 20% taken by the ten largest. The TCR was taken from a man aged 40 to 70 with stage I lung adenocarcinoma. This sample comprised peripheral blood, obtained before any cancer treatment. V gene TRBV6-5 combines with J gene TRBJ2-7; 7 bases are shared with TRBD2. The CDR3 here is CASTGEGYEQYF. The CDR3 DNA sequence: TGTGCCAGCACTGGGGAGGGCTACGAGCAGTACTTC.